One and the same sample provided the 16 T cell receptor beta chains below, sequenced in a study of blood T cell repertoires in COVID-19. Repertoires were generated with immunoSEQ multiplex PCR, while TCRdb's copy carries only in-frame clones and drops some. The sample has over 90,000 clones, about 85% seen once. The sample consisted of peripheral blood. These receptors were obtained from a man aged 50 to 60 with active COVID-19.

This clone has more than one count but fewer than ten. The chain employs TRBV6-5 and TRBJ1-1; 7 bases are shared with TRBD1. CDR3 length: 13 amino acids. The germline gives CDR1 MNHEY, CDR2 SVGAGI. J gave up 11 bases and V 5 bases, and 11 bases lay outside the gene matches. Here the CDR3 reads CASSPDREQSAFF. CDR3 nucleotide sequence: TGTGCCAGCAGTCCCGACAGGGAGCAGTCGGCTTTCTTT.

The gene calls are TRBV7-9 and TRBJ2-2; D gene ambiguous. Germline CDR1 SEHNR, CDR2 FQNEAQ (reference sequence). Trimming stripped 4 bases from V and 7 bases from J, with 4 bases between. CDR3 length: 11 amino acids. CDR3 residues: CASSSYGELFF. CDR3 bases: TGTGCCAGCAGCTCTTACGGGGAGCTGTTTTTT.

The J gene is TRBJ2-3, the V gene TRBV5-1, with 12 bases aligning to TRBD2. Germline lookup yields CDR1 SGHRS and CDR2 YFSETQ. V shed 3 bases and J 5 bases; nucleotides not matched to a gene: 10. The CDR3 runs 17 residues. The CDR3 here is CASSSPSSGGARDTQYF. The CDR3 coding sequence is TGCGCCAGCAGCTCCCCTTCTAGCGGGGGGGCGAGAGATACGCAGTATTTT.

This chain uses TRBV3-1 (or the pseudogene TRBV3-2) with TRBJ2-6; 12 bases align to TRBD2. CDR3 length equals 20 residues. Germline-derived CDR1 and CDR2 are LGHDT and YNNKEL (reference sequence). The V and J ends lost 3 bases and 0 bases, in that order; junction bases with no gene match: 9. As DNA, the CDR3 is TGTGCCAGCAGCCACCGGCTAGCGGGGGGGGGACCCTCTGGGGCCAACGTCCTGACTTTC. Residues: CASSHRLAGGGPSGANVLTF.

The J gene is TRBJ2-3, the V gene TRBV12-3 or TRBV12-4; 8 nucleotides agree with TRBD2. The CDR3 consists of 12 residues. Losses at the gene ends were 4 bases for V and 13 bases for J; bases not matched to a gene: 7. CDR3 protein: CASSSGLATEYF. CDR3 DNA: TGTGCCAGCAGTTCTGGACTAGCAACGGAGTATTTT.

The chain is built from TRBV2 and TRBJ1-2; a possible D gene is TRBD1 (6 bases). Germline V gene lookup returns CDR1 SNHLY and CDR2 FYNNEI. V lost 2 bases to trimming and J lost 8 bases, with 12 bases between them. This CDR3 comprises 13 residues. The CDR3 nucleotides are TGTGCCAGCAGTGAAAACGGGGGGCGCGGCTACACCTTC. Translating gives CASSENGGRGYTF.

The table lists this clone with a few counts. The chain couples TRBV7-3 to TRBJ2-1; D remains unclear. The CDR3 extends over 12 amino acids. The V end lost 2 bases, the J end lost 16 bases, and 15 bases lay between the germline ends. The germline CDR1 and CDR2 sequences are SGHTA and FQGTGA. The DNA of the CDR3 is TGTGCCAGCAGCTTATTAGGTCGGGTACTATTCTTC. Translation gives CASSLLGRVLFF.

The V call is TRBV10-3, the J call TRBJ1-6, with 9 bases matching TRBD1. The CDR3 totals 14 residues. V was pared by 6 bases and J by 8 bases, with 5 bases of the junction left unmatched. From germline, CDR1 is ENHRY and CDR2 SYGVKD. Written as DNA, the CDR3 is TGTGCCATCAGCTCCGGGACAGGGTATTCACCCCTCCACTTT. Its translation: CAISSGTGYSPLHF.

CDR3 sequence reads: CASAKTQGYGYTF. For the CDR3, the DNA is TGTGCCAGTGCCAAAACCCAGGGGTATGGCTACACCTTC. The V and J genes are TRBV19 and TRBJ1-2, with a weak D call TRBD1 (6 bases). Trimming took off 8 bases at V and 5 bases at J, with 15 bases between the two ends. There are 13 residues in the CDR3. The V gene's germline CDR1 is LNHDA and CDR2 SQIVND (reference sequence).

J is TRBJ1-4 and V is TRBV28; no reliable D call. Germline V gene sequence: CDR1 MDHEN, CDR2 SYDVKM. The CDR3 is 11 residues long. V lost 3 bases and J 7 bases, leaving 3 bases between the germline ends. Here the CDR3 reads CASSFLEKLFF. The DNA of the CDR3 is TGTGCCAGCAGTTTTCTTGAAAAACTGTTTTTT.

This chain joins TRBV10-3 and TRBJ2-1, with 9 nucleotides matching TRBD2. V dropped 6 bases and J dropped 4; count of bases not matched to a gene: 10. The CDR3 is 16 amino acids. The germline V gene has CDR1 ENHRY and CDR2 SYGVKD. CDR3 DNA sequence: TGTGCCATCAGAGGGGGCACTAGCGGGCCTTACAATGAGCAGTTCTTC. Its protein is CAIRGGTSGPYNEQFF.

This clone was detected a few times. The chain uses TRBV7-9 and TRBJ2-7; TRBD2 agrees at 11 bases. J was trimmed by 2 bases and V by 4 bases; bases with no gene match: 4. In germline, CDR1 is SEHNR, CDR2 FQNEAQ (reference sequence). The CDR3 sequence is 15 residues long. CDR3 sequence: CASSSGTSGAYEQYF. Written as DNA, the CDR3 is TGTGCCAGCAGCTCCGGGACTAGCGGTGCCTACGAGCAGTACTTC.

The chain combines TRBV19 with TRBJ1-4, with 9 bases lining up with TRBD1. The ends lost 5 bases at V and 7 bases at J; junction bases unmatched: 11. Germline CDR1 LNHDA, CDR2 SQIVND (reference sequence). The CDR3 is 16 residues long. CDR3 bases: TGTGCCAGTAGTGCCCGCTCGGGGACAGGGACTGAAAAACTGTTTTTT. Translating it yields CASSARSGTGTEKLFF.

The J gene is TRBJ2-7, the V gene TRBV6-4; 7 nucleotides align to TRBD2. Trimming took 7 bases from V and 0 from J; bases not matched to a gene: 9. Germline V CDR1 and CDR2: MRHNA, SNTAGT. The CDR3 loop spans 15 amino acids. CDR3 sequence (DNA): TGTGCCAGCACCGAGACTAGCCTGAGCTCCTACGAGCAGTACTTC. Translating gives CASTETSLSSYEQYF.

J is TRBJ2-3 and V is TRBV30; D gene uncertain. Deletions cut 0 bases from V and 1 base from J, with 8 bases between. Looked up from germline, CDR1 is GTSNPN and CDR2 is SVGIG (reference sequence). This CDR3 is built from 14 residues. The CDR3 sequence: CAWSVNTGTDTQYF. CDR3 nucleotide sequence: TGTGCCTGGAGTGTAAATACGGGCACAGATACGCAGTATTTT.

The chain combines TRBV7-8 with TRBJ1-5; the D is unclear. This CDR3 is built from 13 residues. CDR1 is SGHVS, CDR2 FQNEAQ, per germline. Between the trimmed V and J ends, which lost 5 bases and 3 bases, there was a span of 8 bases. CDR3 in amino acids: CASSVEANQPQHF. In DNA, the CDR3 is TGTGCCAGCAGCGTTGAGGCCAATCAGCCCCAGCATTTT.